This TCR beta chain emerged from a study of cytomegalovirus exposure and HLA in healthy donors. Across the whole study: Unique TCR beta sequences numbering some 110 million came from about 179 million T cells in an earlier analysis. Study-level results: The authors assumed roughly uniform sequencing depth across donors for presence/absence analyses. Confirmation was obtained in vitro that three CMV-associated chains are specific for CMV antigens.

This clone was seen only once. The antigen is not known. The PCR ran on 60 Vbeta and 13 Jbeta primers. The repertoire was sequenced with immunoSEQ multiplex PCR; TCRdb's copy has only in-frame clones and lacks some. Of about 120,000 clones detected, roughly 80% appear once; the ten largest clones hold approximately 28%. This CDR3 region has 17 residues. V trimming: 9 bases; J trimming: 2 bases; junction bases outside the gene matches: 16. In germline, CDR1 is SNHLY, CDR2 FYNNEI. The specimen was PBMCs. The TCR originated in a man aged 55-75 years in good health and CMV-seropositive. The V gene is TRBV2, the J gene TRBJ1-2; TRBD1 matches 9 bases. The CDR3: CASRDPGQGMQNYGYTF. The DNA for the CDR3 is TGTGCCAGTAGGGATCCGGGACAGGGTATGCAGAACTATGGCTACACCTTC.